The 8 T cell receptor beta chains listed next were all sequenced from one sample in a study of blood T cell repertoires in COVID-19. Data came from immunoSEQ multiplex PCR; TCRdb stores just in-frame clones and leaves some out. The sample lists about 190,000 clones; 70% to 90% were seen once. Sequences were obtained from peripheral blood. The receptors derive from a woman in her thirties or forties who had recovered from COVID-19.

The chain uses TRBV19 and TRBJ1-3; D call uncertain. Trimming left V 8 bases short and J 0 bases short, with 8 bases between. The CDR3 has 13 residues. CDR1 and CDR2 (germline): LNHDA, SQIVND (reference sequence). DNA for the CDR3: TGTGCCAGTGGACTGGTCTCTGGAAACACCATATATTTT. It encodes CASGLVSGNTIYF.

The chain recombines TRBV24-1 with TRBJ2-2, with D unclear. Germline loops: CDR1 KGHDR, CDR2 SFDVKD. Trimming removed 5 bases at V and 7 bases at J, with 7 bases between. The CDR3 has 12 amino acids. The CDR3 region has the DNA TGTGCCACCAGTGTTCCGAGCGGGGAGCTGTTTTTT. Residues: CATSVPSGELFF.

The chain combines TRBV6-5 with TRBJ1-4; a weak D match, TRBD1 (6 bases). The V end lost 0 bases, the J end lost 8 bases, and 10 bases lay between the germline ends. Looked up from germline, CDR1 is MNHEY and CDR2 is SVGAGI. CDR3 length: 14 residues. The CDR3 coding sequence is TGTGCCAGCAGTTACTCAGGGACACCGGAAAAACTGTTTTTT. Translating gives CASSYSGTPEKLFF.

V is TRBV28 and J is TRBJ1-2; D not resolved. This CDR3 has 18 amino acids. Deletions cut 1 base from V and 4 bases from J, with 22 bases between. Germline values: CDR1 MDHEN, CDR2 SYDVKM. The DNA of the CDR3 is TGTGCCAGCAGTTTATTGGCGGGTGGCCTAGAGGGAGCCTATGGCTACACCTTC. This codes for CASSLLAGGLEGAYGYTF.

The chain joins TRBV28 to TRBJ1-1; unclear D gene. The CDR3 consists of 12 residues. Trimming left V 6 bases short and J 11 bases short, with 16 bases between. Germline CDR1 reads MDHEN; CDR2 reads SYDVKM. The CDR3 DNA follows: TGTGCCAGCAGCACGTCGACCGGGAGGGCTTTCTTT. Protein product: CASSTSTGRAFF.

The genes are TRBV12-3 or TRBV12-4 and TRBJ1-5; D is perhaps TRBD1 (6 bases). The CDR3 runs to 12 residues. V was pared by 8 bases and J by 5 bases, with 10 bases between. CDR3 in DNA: TGTGCCAGCTCAGGGGAAGATCAGCCCCAGCATTTT. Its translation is CASSGEDQPQHF.

CDR3 DNA: TGTGCCAGCAGCTTGGTCGGGAGAGTGGGCACAGATACGCAGTATTTT. It translates to CASSLVGRVGTDTQYF. The V gene is TRBV5-4, the J gene TRBJ2-3; D is possibly TRBD2 (6 bases). V dropped 0 bases and J dropped 1 base, with 12 bases sitting between them. The CDR3 spans 16 residues. Germline values: CDR1 SGHNT, CDR2 YYREEE (reference sequence).

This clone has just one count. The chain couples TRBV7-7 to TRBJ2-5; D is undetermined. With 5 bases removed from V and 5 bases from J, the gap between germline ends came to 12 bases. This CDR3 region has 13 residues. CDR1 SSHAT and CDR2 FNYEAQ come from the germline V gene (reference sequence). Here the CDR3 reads CASSNLGSETQYF. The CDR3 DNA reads TGTGCCAGCAGCAACCTAGGTTCCGAGACCCAGTACTTC.